This TCR beta chain was retrieved from a study of early T cells in non-severe SARS-CoV-2 infection. Overall study: Sequenced material consisted of bulk RNA (from unsorted whole blood), and chains were unpaired. Study-wide findings and caveats: The study's VDJdb matching favored anti-spike CD8 responses and missed private and CD4 specificities.

The library protocol tagged individual cDNA molecules with unique molecular identifiers. TCRdb re-derived calls from the 5' RACE reads in MiXCR, one entry per CDR3 protein. The sample comprises some 49,000 distinct CDR3 sequences, approximately 8.4% of which are singletons, and about 4.2% rests with the top ten. This clonotype came up a few times. Its matching antigen is unknown. The CDR3 contains 15 residues. Germline lookup yields CDR1 SEHNR and CDR2 FQNEAQ (reference sequence). The V segment lost 5 bases and the J segment 2 bases; nucleotides outside the gene matches: 3. This sequence was found in an adult who was a healthcare worker with PCR-confirmed SARS-CoV-2 infection or an uninfected control (not recorded which). What was sequenced was whole blood. J is TRBJ2-3 and V is TRBV7-9, with TRBD2 identical over 11 bases. CDR3 in amino acids: CASSGTSGYTDTQYF. The CDR3 bases are TGTGCCAGCAGCGGGACTAGCGGCTACACAGATACGCAGTATTTT.